This paragraph covers one T cell receptor beta chain sequence. This clone came up once. Its antigen remains undetermined. Base-call qualities are not available, and no considerably larger clone is one nucleotide away. This sample stems from a study of control samples from healthy donors and cancer patients (dated by TCRdb to about 2020). Trimming removed 1 base from V and 7 bases from J; the gene matches leave 6 bases unexplained. The CDR3, from cysteine to phenylalanine, totals 16 residues. Only the CDR3 DNA stays, 48 bases, in frame from base 1. Looking up the germline V gene yields CDR1 SGHVS and CDR2 FQNEAQ. The library relied on the immunoSEQ multiplex PCR assay. The clones in this table, taken by TCRdb from immuneACCESS, are in-frame only. Not every clone is retained; where verified, under half of the shortfall comes from an unresolved V gene, and the cause of the rest is unknown. The sample contains around 30,000 clones, approximately 95% of them found a single time. The ten top clones hold 1.7% of the sample.

The rearrangement combines TRBV7-8 with TRBJ1-6, with 8 junctional bases fitting TRBD1. Sequenced material: PBMCs. The TCR sequence derives from a man between 40 and 49 years old with colorectal cancer. The CDR3 protein sequence reads: CASSLGTGYTNSPLHF. The bases are TGTGCCAGCAGCTTAGGGACAGGGTATACGAATTCACCCCTCCACTTT.